This is a list of T cell receptor beta chains from one sample in a study of cytomegalovirus exposure and HLA in healthy donors. Clones were read by immunoSEQ multiplex PCR, and TCRdb kept only the in-frame ones, dropping some. The sample contains 110,000 or so clones, about 79% of which appear only once. Sequencing input: PBMCs. The receptors were gathered from a woman younger than 30 in good health and CMV-seronegative. Each CDR3 is given with its conserved first and last residue. Fields, in order: V gene, CDR3 length, D gene, clone size, J gene, CDR3 protein, CDR3 DNA. A D gene is named only where the DNA matches it firmly. Only some rows state a clone size, as once, few, many or a class for expanded clones.

V: TRBV28
length: 14
D: NA
size: NA
J: TRBJ1-2
CDR3: CASTLTGIDYGYTF
DNA: TGTGCCAGCACCCTAACAGGGATCGACTATGGCTACACCTTC

V: TRBV7-2
length: 15
D: NA
size: NA
J: TRBJ1-2
CDR3: CASSTKQAARRGYTF
DNA: TGTGCCAGCAGCACCAAACAGGCGGCGCGTAGAGGCTACACCTTC

V: TRBV10-3
length: 14
D: TRBD1
size: NA
J: TRBJ1-2
CDR3: CAISGGTGDYGYTF
DNA: TGTGCCATCAGTGGAGGGACAGGGGACTATGGCTACACCTTC

V: TRBV29-1
length: 12
D: NA
size: NA
J: TRBJ2-5
CDR3: CSVGTTQETQYF
DNA: TGCAGCGTTGGTACAACCCAAGAGACCCAGTACTTC

V: TRBV11-3
length: 14
D: TRBD1
size: NA
J: TRBJ2-2
CDR3: CASGDRAVTGELFF
DNA: TGTGCCAGCGGGGACAGGGCGGTCACCGGGGAGCTGTTTTTT

V: TRBV6-4
length: 14
D: NA
size: NA
J: TRBJ1-2
CDR3: CASSEGTGTYGYTF
DNA: TGTGCCAGCAGTGAAGGAACAGGAACCTATGGCTACACCTTC

V: TRBV7-8
length: 13
D: TRBD1
size: NA
J: TRBJ1-1
CDR3: CASSARTGVAAFF
DNA: TGTGCCAGCAGCGCTCGGACAGGGGTGGCAGCTTTCTTT

V: TRBV28
length: 10
D: NA
size: NA
J: TRBJ2-7
CDR3: CASRSYEQYF
DNA: TGTGCCAGCCGCAGCTACGAGCAGTACTTC

V: TRBV7-9
length: 14
D: TRBD2
size: NA
J: TRBJ2-7
CDR3: CASTLGGDPYEQYF
DNA: TGTGCCAGCACCCTGGGAGGGGATCCCTACGAGCAGTACTTC

V: TRBV11-3
length: 14
D: TRBD1
size: NA
J: TRBJ1-1
CDR3: CASRPGGLNTEAFF
DNA: TGTGCCAGCAGGCCAGGGGGCTTGAACACTGAAGCTTTCTTT

V: TRBV19
length: 14
D: TRBD1
size: NA
J: TRBJ1-1
CDR3: CASTVGTENTEAFF
DNA: TGTGCCAGTACCGTCGGGACAGAGAACACTGAAGCTTTCTTT

V: TRBV9
length: 14
D: TRBD1
size: once
J: TRBJ1-2
CDR3: CASSVGQGKRGYTF
DNA: TGTGCCAGCAGCGTGGGACAGGGAAAACGGGGCTACACCTTC

V: TRBV7-7
length: 14
D: NA
size: NA
J: TRBJ2-5
CDR3: CASSPGHLQETQYF
DNA: TGTGCCAGCAGCCCGGGACACCTCCAAGAGACCCAGTACTTC

V: TRBV27
length: 16
D: TRBD1
size: NA
J: TRBJ1-4
CDR3: CASSLSGDRGREKLFF
DNA: TGTGCCAGCAGTTTATCCGGGGACAGAGGGCGCGAAAAACTGTTTTTT

V: TRBV28
length: 14
D: TRBD1
size: NA
J: TRBJ1-2
CDR3: CASRETGGPYGYTF
DNA: TGTGCCAGCAGGGAAACAGGGGGACCGTATGGCTACACCTTC

V: TRBV5-1
length: 13
D: NA
size: NA
J: TRBJ2-5
CDR3: CASSLRQEFTQYF
DNA: TGCGCCAGCAGCTTGCGACAGGAATTCACCCAGTACTTC

V: TRBV11-2
length: 15
D: TRBD1
size: NA
J: TRBJ2-7
CDR3: CASRQTGTGRNEQYF
DNA: TGTGCCAGCAGGCAAACCGGGACAGGGAGGAACGAGCAGTACTTC

V: TRBV4-1
length: 20
D: TRBD1
size: NA
J: TRBJ2-2
CDR3: CASSLGRWDRDRANTGELFF
DNA: TGCGCCAGCAGCCTGGGAAGATGGGACAGGGACCGCGCGAACACCGGGGAGCTGTTTTTT

V: TRBV6-5
length: 14
D: TRBD1
size: NA
J: TRBJ1-1
CDR3: CASSIRGTDTEAFF
DNA: TGTGCCAGCAGCATACGTGGGACAGACACTGAAGCTTTCTTT

V: TRBV5-1
length: 15
D: TRBD2
size: NA
J: TRBJ2-2
CDR3: CASSPTSGRAGELFF
DNA: TGCGCCAGCAGCCCTACTAGCGGGAGGGCCGGGGAGCTGTTTTTT

V: TRBV15
length: 18
D: TRBD1
size: NA
J: TRBJ1-1
CDR3: CATSGPRDRGRGSTEAFF
DNA: TGTGCCACCAGCGGCCCCCGGGACAGGGGTAGGGGGAGCACTGAAGCTTTCTTT

V: TRBV13
length: 12
D: NA
size: NA
J: TRBJ1-2
CDR3: CASSTGISGYTF
DNA: TGTGCCAGCAGTACAGGGATTTCGGGCTACACCTTC

V: TRBV27
length: 15
D: NA
size: once
J: TRBJ2-1
CDR3: CASALRQVSYNEQFF
DNA: TGTGCCAGCGCCCTTAGACAGGTCTCCTACAATGAGCAGTTCTTC

V: TRBV7-8
length: 14
D: NA
size: NA
J: TRBJ2-5
CDR3: CASSLAPQGETQYF
DNA: TGTGCCAGCAGCTTAGCCCCCCAGGGAGAGACCCAGTACTTC

V: TRBV27
length: 13
D: TRBD1
size: NA
J: TRBJ1-2
CDR3: CASSLGQGLGYTF
DNA: TGTGCCAGCAGTTTAGGACAGGGTCTGGGCTACACCTTC

V: TRBV11-2
length: 15
D: TRBD1
size: few
J: TRBJ2-2
CDR3: CASRGQGSKAGELFF
DNA: TGTGCCAGCAGGGGACAGGGAAGTAAAGCCGGGGAGCTGTTTTTT

V: TRBV21-1
length: 21
D: NA
size: NA
J: TRBJ1-2
CDR3: CASSKAARGLPLKARDYGYTF
DNA: TGTGCCAGCAGCAAAGCGGCTCGGGGATTACCTCTGAAGGCGCGAGACTATGGCTACACCTTC

V: TRBV4-2
length: 17
D: NA
size: NA
J: TRBJ2-3
CDR3: CASSQSLLGGPADTQYF
DNA: TGTGCCAGCAGCCAATCCCTCCTGGGAGGTCCCGCAGATACGCAGTATTTT

V: TRBV27
length: 14
D: TRBD1
size: NA
J: TRBJ2-2
CDR3: CASSSLQGSGELFF
DNA: TGTGCCAGCAGTTCTTTACAGGGGAGCGGGGAGCTGTTTTTT

V: TRBV5-1
length: 14
D: TRBD1
size: once
J: TRBJ2-7
CDR3: CASSQTGGPYEQYF
DNA: TGCGCCAGCAGCCAGACAGGGGGCCCCTACGAGCAGTACTTC

V: TRBV5-8
length: 17
D: NA
size: NA
J: TRBJ2-2
CDR3: CASSLSVLESRAGELFF
DNA: TGTGCCAGCAGCTTGAGTGTTCTTGAGTCGCGGGCGGGGGAGCTGTTTTTT

V: TRBV5-1
length: 15
D: TRBD1
size: NA
J: TRBJ2-5
CDR3: CASSALGQGQETQYF
DNA: TGCGCCAGCAGCGCACTTGGACAGGGCCAAGAGACCCAGTACTTC

V: TRBV30
length: 11
D: NA
size: large
J: TRBJ1-5
CDR3: CAWSTGQPQHF
DNA: TGTGCCTGGAGTACGGGACAGCCCCAGCATTTT

V: TRBV7-2
length: 13
D: NA
size: NA
J: TRBJ1-5
CDR3: CASSQQGTQPQHF
DNA: TGTGCCAGCAGCCAACAGGGAACTCAGCCCCAGCATTTT

V: TRBV2
length: 15
D: TRBD1
size: NA
J: TRBJ2-2
CDR3: CASRRGLANTGELFF
DNA: TGTGCCAGCAGAAGGGGGCTAGCGAACACCGGGGAGCTGTTTTTT

V: TRBV5-5
length: 12
D: NA
size: NA
J: TRBJ1-1
CDR3: CASSLAYTEAFF
DNA: TGTGCCAGCAGCTTAGCGTACACTGAAGCTTTCTTT

V: TRBV28
length: 17
D: NA
size: NA
J: TRBJ2-7
CDR3: CASSLSLGGRRSYEQYF
DNA: TGTGCCAGCAGTTTATCCCTCGGAGGGAGAAGGTCCTACGAGCAGTACTTC

V: TRBV5-1
length: 14
D: NA
size: NA
J: TRBJ1-2
CDR3: CASSPEWADGGYTF
DNA: TGCGCCAGCAGCCCCGAGTGGGCTGATGGTGGCTACACCTTC

V: TRBV28
length: 16
D: NA
size: NA
J: TRBJ2-7
CDR3: CASSRLAPGQSYEQYF
DNA: TGTGCCAGCAGTCGACTGGCGCCGGGACAATCCTACGAGCAGTACTTC

V: TRBV6-1
length: 17
D: NA
size: NA
J: TRBJ2-3
CDR3: CASSDNPARLRGDTQYF
DNA: TGTGCCAGCAGTGATAATCCGGCCCGACTTCGGGGAGATACGCAGTATTTT

V: TRBV29-1
length: 12
D: NA
size: NA
J: TRBJ2-3
CDR3: CSVRDRGDTQYF
DNA: TGCAGCGTCAGGGACCGGGGGGATACGCAGTATTTT

V: TRBV27
length: 15
D: NA
size: NA
J: TRBJ1-3
CDR3: CASSPGVYSGNTIYF
DNA: TGTGCCAGCAGCCCCGGGGTTTACTCTGGAAACACCATATATTTT

V: TRBV7-2
length: 14
D: NA
size: NA
J: TRBJ1-4
CDR3: CASSLGSGGEKLFF
DNA: TGTGCCAGCAGCTTAGGCAGCGGCGGTGAAAAACTGTTTTTT

V: TRBV2
length: 14
D: NA
size: few
J: TRBJ1-2
CDR3: CASRASTAYYGYTF
DNA: TGTGCCAGCAGGGCCTCGACAGCCTACTATGGCTACACCTTC

V: TRBV6-1
length: 13
D: NA
size: NA
J: TRBJ1-5
CDR3: CATLRGNDQPQHF
DNA: TGTGCCACCCTTAGGGGCAACGATCAGCCCCAGCATTTT

V: TRBV7-9
length: 12
D: NA
size: NA
J: TRBJ2-2
CDR3: CASSPGSGELFF
DNA: TGTGCCAGCAGTCCAGGGTCCGGGGAGCTGTTTTTT

V: TRBV6-5
length: 14
D: TRBD1
size: NA
J: TRBJ1-5
CDR3: CASRDRGRNQPQHF
DNA: TGTGCCAGCAGGGACAGGGGTCGAAATCAGCCCCAGCATTTT

V: TRBV7-9
length: 11
D: NA
size: NA
J: TRBJ2-4
CDR3: CASSSENIQYF
DNA: TGTGCCAGCAGCTCTGAAAACATTCAGTACTTC

V: TRBV29-1
length: 16
D: TRBD1
size: NA
J: TRBJ1-1
CDR3: CSVEGPPGQINTEAFF
DNA: TGCAGCGTTGAAGGACCACCGGGACAGATAAACACTGAAGCTTTCTTT

V: TRBV5-6
length: 13
D: NA
size: NA
J: TRBJ1-1
CDR3: CASSLSRFTEAFF
DNA: TGTGCCAGCAGCTTGAGTCGGTTCACTGAAGCTTTCTTT

V: TRBV5-1
length: 14
D: NA
size: NA
J: TRBJ2-3
CDR3: CASSLGQSPDTQYF
DNA: TGCGCCAGCAGCTTGGGACAGTCCCCAGATACGCAGTATTTT

V: TRBV18
length: 12
D: NA
size: NA
J: TRBJ2-5
CDR3: CASSPGQETQYF
DNA: TGTGCCAGCTCCCCGGGGCAAGAGACCCAGTACTTC

V: TRBV7-9
length: 15
D: TRBD1
size: NA
J: TRBJ2-7
CDR3: CASSPRTGKGYEQYF
DNA: TGTGCCAGCAGCCCCAGGACAGGGAAGGGATACGAGCAGTACTTC

V: TRBV21-1
length: 15
D: NA
size: few
J: TRBJ1-1
CDR3: CASSKGKGEDTEAFF
DNA: TGTGCCAGCAGCAAAGGCAAGGGGGAAGACACTGAAGCTTTCTTT

V: TRBV2
length: 15
D: NA
size: NA
J: TRBJ2-6
CDR3: CASSETGSGANVLTF
DNA: TGTGCCAGCAGCGAAACAGGGTCTGGGGCCAACGTCCTGACTTTC

V: TRBV7-6
length: 16
D: TRBD1
size: NA
J: TRBJ1-5
CDR3: CASSLNPGGQNQPQHF
DNA: TGTGCCAGCAGCTTGAACCCAGGGGGACAGAATCAGCCCCAGCATTTT

V: TRBV27
length: 14
D: NA
size: NA
J: TRBJ2-3
CDR3: CASSLKQLGDTQYF
DNA: TGTGCCAGCAGTTTAAAACAGCTCGGCGATACGCAGTATTTT

V: TRBV7-2
length: 13
D: NA
size: NA
J: TRBJ1-5
CDR3: CASSPGQGQPQHF
DNA: TGTGCCAGCAGCCCCGGGCAGGGGCAGCCCCAGCATTTT

V: TRBV5-4
length: 14
D: NA
size: once
J: TRBJ1-3
CDR3: CASSFSGAGNTIYF
DNA: TGTGCCAGCAGCTTTTCAGGGGCTGGAAACACCATATATTTT